The present T cell receptor beta chain was sequenced within a study of response to subunit inactivated influenza vaccine (dated by TCRdb to 2016 to 2019). Regarding the complete study: To follow how T cells responded to a trivalent subunit inactivated influenza vaccine, the researchers relied on deep quantitative profiling of the T cell receptor repertoire. General conclusions and limits of the study: It was suggested by the authors that each seasonal influenza vaccination may recruit only a limited number of new T cells.

In the germline V gene (reference sequence), CDR1 corresponds to GTSNPN and CDR2 to SVGIG. There are 14 amino acids in the CDR3, from cysteine to phenylalanine inclusive. The only DNA kept is the CDR3, 42 bases in frame from the first base. Relative to germline, V is 0 bases shorter and J is 3 bases shorter, with 9 bases between their ends. Concerning this clonotype itself: The clone's antigen remains unknown. Base qualities are missing; no much larger clone stands one base away.

Libraries were made using RT-PCR. Sequencing was performed on an Illumina HiSeq 2500. Clones were called with MiXCR by TCRdb after fastp trimmed the public reads at Q25, and only in-frame beta chains were retained. Each CDR3 protein gets just one entry, which takes the most common genes and DNA from the rows behind it. This sample holds hundreds of thousands of distinct CDR3 sequences; roughly 25% were observed only once. 1.5% to 2% of the sample goes to the ten largest clones. This material consisted of CD4+ T cells sorted from PBMCs, taken 5 days after vaccination. Recombination connected TRBV30 to TRBJ1-5, with TRBD1 tentatively as D gene (5 bases match). The sequence was obtained from a man aged 45-65 years who received an inactivated influenza vaccine. Donor details come from another sample of the same person, matched by shared clones. The DNA sequence is given as TGTGCCTGGAGTGTAGACAGAATCAATCAGCCCCAGCATTTT. Its translation is CAWSVDRINQPQHF.